These 5 T cell receptor beta chains were all obtained from the same sample, sequenced in a study of blood T cell repertoires in COVID-19. Here immunoSEQ multiplex PCR was the method, and the copy in TCRdb shows in-frame clones only, minus some. Of some 83,000 clones detected, roughly 88% appear once; the ten largest clones hold 0.47%. Sequenced input: peripheral blood. Receptor source: a man between 60 and 75 years old with acute or convalescent COVID-19.

The chain combines TRBV5-4 with TRBJ1-2; 8 bases align to TRBD1. The V gene end was trimmed by 1 base and the J gene end by 7 bases; junction bases not matched to a gene: 0. From germline, CDR1 is SGHNT and CDR2 YYREEE (reference sequence). This CDR3 contains 12 residues. The CDR3 region is CASSLQGAGYTF. CDR3 DNA: TGTGCCAGCAGCTTGCAGGGGGCTGGCTACACCTTC.

The chain joins TRBV11-2 to TRBJ1-2; unclear D gene. V lost 5 bases to trimming and J lost 4 bases, with 5 bases between them. Germline-derived CDR1 and CDR2 are SGHAT and FQNNGV. The CDR3 spans 11 residues. The CDR3 loop reads CASSQSYGYTF. The CDR3 DNA sequence: TGTGCCAGCAGCCAGTCCTATGGCTACACCTTC.

This clone was observed a single time. This chain connects TRBV11-2 to TRBJ1-3, with D perhaps matching TRBD1 (6 bases). Trimming shortened V by 5 bases and J by 0 bases, and 8 bases separated the two germline ends. Germline V gene sequence: CDR1 SGHAT, CDR2 FQNNGV. This CDR3 comprises 14 residues. In DNA, the CDR3 is TGTGCCAGCAGCGGACAGTTCTCTGGAAACACCATATATTTT. Translating gives CASSGQFSGNTIYF.

The V gene is TRBV23-1, the J gene TRBJ1-1; TRBD1 is a possible D gene (6 bases). TRBV23-1 is an open reading frame, and its role is uncertain. This CDR3 has 15 residues. V lost 6 bases and J 3 bases, leaving 17 bases between the germline ends. CDR3 loop: CASSGRQEGDTEAFF. The CDR3, as DNA: TGCGCCAGCAGCGGAAGACAGGAAGGGGACACTGAAGCTTTCTTT.

V usage is TRBV11-1 and J usage is TRBJ2-1; 10 bases agree with TRBD2. The CDR3 has 16 residues. V dropped 4 bases and J dropped 6; count of bases not matched to a gene: 9. Germline lookup yields CDR1 SGHAT and CDR2 FQDESV (reference sequence). CDR3 nucleotide sequence: TGTGCCAGCAGCTCCCCTTTTAGCGGGAGGTTCAATGAGCAGTTCTTC. Protein: CASSSPFSGRFNEQFF. The whole variable domain, remainder taken from reference TRBV11-1 and TRBJ2-1, is EAEVAQSPRYKITEKSQAVAFWCDPISGHATLYWYRQILGQGPELLVQFQDESVVDDSQLPKDRFSAERLKGVDSTLKIQPAELGDSAMYLCASSSPFSGRFNEQFFGPGTRLTVL.